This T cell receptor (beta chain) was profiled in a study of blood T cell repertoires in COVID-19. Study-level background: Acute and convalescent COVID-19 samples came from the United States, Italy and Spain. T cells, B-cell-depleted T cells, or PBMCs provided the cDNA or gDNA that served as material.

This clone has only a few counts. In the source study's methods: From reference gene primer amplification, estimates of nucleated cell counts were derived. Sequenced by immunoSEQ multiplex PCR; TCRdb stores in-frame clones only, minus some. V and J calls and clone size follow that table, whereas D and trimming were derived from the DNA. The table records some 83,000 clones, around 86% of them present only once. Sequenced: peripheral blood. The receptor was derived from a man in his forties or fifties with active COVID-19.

CDR3 bases: TGTGCCAGCAGCGTAGCAGCGGGGAAAGATACGCAGTATTTT. Its protein is CASSVAAGKDTQYF. The chain recombines TRBV9 with TRBJ2-3, with TRBD2 matching over 7 bases. Germline V lookup: CDR1 SGDLS, CDR2 YYNGEE. The CDR3 totals 14 residues. V shed 0 bases, J shed 5 bases, and the junction held 3 bases outside the gene matches.